Shown below are 9 T cell receptor beta chains from a single sample sequenced in a study of Ad26.COV2.S vaccination and SARS-CoV-2 variants. Sample treatment: roughly 19 received Ad26.COV2.S at low or high dose, single or two shots; about five received placebo; per-sample allocation not given. At day 63 after the first vaccine or placebo injection, samples were drawn. The protocol was immunoSEQ multiplex PCR, while the TCRdb copy is restricted to in-frame clones and leaves out a portion. The sample yields some 320,000 clones, around four fifths seen once. Sequences were derived from peripheral blood, sampled in a trial of Ad26.COV2.S vaccine versus placebo. These receptor sequences come from a person between 18 and 60 years old who received the Ad26.COV2.S COVID-19 vaccine or a placebo.

The CDR3 nucleotides read TGTGCCAGCTCACGAAAGGGGGTGAACACTGAAGCTTTCTTT. This sequence encodes CASSRKGVNTEAFF. The chain carries TRBV27 and TRBJ1-1, with a weak D call TRBD1 (6 bases). The germline CDR1 and CDR2 sequences are MNHEY and SMNVEV (reference sequence). Trimming removed 8 bases from V and 0 bases from J, with 13 bases in between. This CDR3 has 14 amino acids.

The gene calls are TRBV27 and TRBJ1-6; no firm D call. V gave up 4 bases and J gave up 10 bases, with 23 bases separating them. This CDR3 is built from 17 residues. Germline V gene data show CDR1 as MNHEY and CDR2 as SMNVEV (reference sequence). The CDR3 DNA sequence: TGTGCCAGCAGTTGGGAAGGACCGGGAACGGTATACTCACCCCTCCACTTT. It is translated as CASSWEGPGTVYSPLHF.

This clone appeared many times. The genes are TRBV16 and TRBJ1-4; the D is unclear. The germline V and J ends were trimmed by 0 bases and 6 bases, with 8 bases remaining between them. CDR3 length: 14 amino acids. Germline CDR1 KGHSY, CDR2 FQNENV. The CDR3 sequence is CASSQSPGYEKLFF. CDR3 bases: TGTGCCAGCAGCCAATCCCCCGGCTATGAAAAACTGTTTTTT.

With regard to this clone: In the same sample, other DNA sequences code for this CDR3. The CDR3, as DNA: TGTGCCAGCAGAGGGGGCAATCAGCCCCAGCATTTT. Its protein is CASRGGNQPQHF. The V and J genes are TRBV28 and TRBJ1-5, with a possible D match to TRBD1 (5 bases). Germline V gene lookup returns CDR1 MDHEN and CDR2 SYDVKM. This CDR3 has 12 amino acids. V was pared by 6 bases and J by 2 bases, with 5 bases between.

This clone was observed once. The CDR3 protein is CASKSYGYTF. In DNA form, the CDR3 reads TGTGCCAGCAAGAGCTATGGCTACACCTTC. The V call is TRBV2, the J call TRBJ1-2; D gene uncertain. Germline V gene data show CDR1 as SNHLY and CDR2 as FYNNEI. The length of the CDR3 is 10 residues. The V end lost 7 bases, the J end lost 4 bases, and 4 bases lay between the germline ends.

V usage is TRBV4-1 and J usage is TRBJ2-1; D is undetermined. The V end lost 2 bases, the J end lost 0 bases, and 14 bases lay between the germline ends. The length of the CDR3 is 17 residues. The germline gives CDR1 MGHRA, CDR2 YSYEKL. The CDR3 nucleotides are TGCGCCAGCAGCCAACGGTACTCCGGTCCCTCCTACAATGAGCAGTTCTTC. It specifies CASSQRYSGPSYNEQFF.

The V and J genes are TRBV3-1 (or the pseudogene TRBV3-2) and TRBJ2-7, with 7 bases that match TRBD1. With V trimmed by 1 base and J by 0 bases, 6 bases remained unmatched. Germline V gene lookup returns CDR1 LGHDT and CDR2 YNNKEL (reference sequence). The CDR3 runs to 16 residues. The CDR3 reads CASSQASGQSSYEQYF. In DNA form, the CDR3 reads TGTGCCAGCAGCCAAGCCTCGGGACAGAGCTCCTACGAGCAGTACTTC.

In its sample, this clone was seen once. This chain connects TRBV19 to TRBJ1-5, with unresolved D. The CDR3 spans 11 residues. V dropped 9 bases and J dropped 7 bases, with 10 bases sitting between them. Germline V lookup: CDR1 LNHDA, CDR2 SQIVND (reference sequence). The CDR3, as DNA: TGTGCCAGCTGCGGGGAGCAGCCCCAGCATTTT. Translated, it gives CASCGEQPQHF.

The V call is TRBV2, the J call TRBJ2-7; D gene uncertain. V was trimmed by 3 bases and J by 3 bases, leaving 6 bases between them. Germline V gene lookup returns CDR1 SNHLY and CDR2 FYNNEI. This CDR3 region has 12 residues. The CDR3 sequence: CASSDSGYEQYF. CDR3 bases: TGTGCCAGCAGTGATTCGGGCTACGAGCAGTACTTC. Full variable domain (missing parts from reference TRBV2 and TRBJ2-7): EPEVTQTPSHQVTQMGQEVILRCVPISNHLYFYWYRQILGQKVEFLVSFYNNEISEKSEIFDDQFSVERPDGSNFTLKIRSTKLEDSAMYFCASSDSGYEQYFGPGTRLTVT.